This T cell receptor (beta chain) was sequenced during a study of blood T cell repertoires in COVID-19 (TCRdb year 2020). Notes on the research overall: The collaborator samples originated in the United States, Italy and Spain and spanned the acute and convalescent phases of COVID-19. The material from the prospective study consisted of cDNA or gDNA derived from T cells, B-cell-depleted T cells, or PBMCs. The dataset comprised deeply sampled blood TCRbeta repertoires from subjects exposed to, actively infected with, or recovered from COVID-19. The repertoires were released in a freely available public database intended as a resource for research on the immune response to SARS-CoV-2. The samples were drawn from the first 160 participants of the ongoing ImmuneRACE study and from over a thousand subjects provided by 6 global collaborators. The sample metadata nearly always contained a de-identified subject ID, COVID-19 status, age in years and sex. Where available, HLA class I and class II types were obtained from metadata supplied by the sample provider rather than from assay-based typing. The full study reports these points: The amount of clinical and demographic metadata varied by source and participant and was provided uncurated.

Each collaborating institution followed its own protocols to collect whole blood in K2EDTA tubes. For TCRbeta analysis, collaborators shipped samples as frozen whole blood, isolated PBMCs, or DNA extracted from either of those sample types. Remarks on this clone: Its antigen remains unidentified. No base qualities exist here, and no much larger clone lies one base off it.

CDR1 and CDR2 are drawn from the germline V gene (reference sequence): LNHDA, SQIVND. Including cysteine and phenylalanine, the CDR3 has 15 amino acids. Only the CDR3 DNA is retained, 45 bases long and in frame from the first base. Relative to germline, V is 10 bases shorter and J is 7 bases shorter, with 20 bases between their ends. TCRbeta CDR3 regions were amplified from genomic DNA using the immunoSEQ Assay, a bias-controlled multiplex PCR. In the source study's methods: Within the assay, amplification of reference gene primers was used to estimate how many nucleated cells each sample contained. To quantify the absolute abundance of each unique TCRbeta CDR3 rearrangement, sequence reads were collapsed and filtered. For each sample, productive Simpson clonality was calculated by taking the square root of Simpson's diversity index across productive rearrangements. The table comes from immuneACCESS by way of TCRdb, which keeps in-frame sequences with V and J called. Part of the clones is missing from these tables; in studies checked, under half for an unresolved V gene and the rest for unknown reasons. V and J calls and clone size follow that table, whereas D and trimming were derived from the DNA. The sample table shows about 210,000 clones, and 70% to 90% are seen once. About 5% of the sample belongs to the ten largest clones.

This clonotype originated in a woman aged 40-49 years with acute or convalescent COVID-19. The rearranged chain carries TRBV19 and TRBJ1-6; matching of 5 bases hints at TRBD1 as the D gene. The sequencing input was peripheral blood. The bases are TGTGCCACCACGCCGTTGAAGGGGCGAAATTCACCCCTCCACTTT. Protein translation: CATTPLKGRNSPLHF.